Sequencing of this T cell receptor (beta chain) was carried out in a study of cytomegalovirus exposure and HLA in healthy donors. The CDR3 consists of 12 residues. The V gene's germline CDR1 is MDHEN and CDR2 SYDVKM. V shed 3 bases and J shed 8 bases, with 10 bases lying between them. Whole-study results and caveats: TCR beta chain V- and J-gene trimming was linked, in a later analysis, to a missense variant in DCLRE1C. The authors excluded some V segments, including TRBV6-2 and TRBV6-3, as indistinguishable.

Note on this clone: Its specificity is unknown.

The study ran its PCR with 60 Vbeta and 13 Jbeta primers. This table comes from immunoSEQ multiplex PCR, and its TCRdb copy is limited to in-frame clones, with some not included. This table holds some 170,000 clones, 70% to 90% found once. The receptor was derived from a woman younger than 45 in good health and CMV-seropositive. The source material was PBMCs. The V and J genes are TRBV28 and TRBJ1-1; maybe TRBD1 (5 bases). The CDR3, as DNA: TGTGCCAGCAGTTTGATGGGGCGGGAAGCTTTCTTT. Residues: CASSLMGREAFF.